These 13 T cell receptor beta chains were sequenced from one sample in a study of cytomegalovirus exposure and HLA in healthy donors. Researchers ran the PCR with 60 Vbeta and 13 Jbeta primers. Measured with immunoSEQ multiplex PCR; TCRdb has only the in-frame clones, and not every one. This table has 100,000 to 150,000 clones, roughly 79% appearing once. Sequences were obtained from PBMCs. Receptor source: a woman aged 45-65 years in good health and CMV-seronegative.

V usage is TRBV7-8 and J usage is TRBJ1-2, with 9 bases lining up with TRBD1. The V segment lost 1 base and the J segment 3 bases; nucleotides outside the gene matches: 6. CDR1 is SGHVS, CDR2 FQNEAQ, per germline. This CDR3 comprises 16 residues. The CDR3 is CASSLETGGPDYGYTF. The CDR3 nucleotides are TGTGCCAGCAGCTTAGAAACAGGGGGCCCTGACTATGGCTACACCTTC.

This clone was counted between two and nine times. The CDR3 region has the DNA TGTGCCAGCAGCTTAATCGCAGCAACTAATGAAAAACTGTTTTTT. This encodes CASSLIAATNEKLFF. The rearrangement links TRBV7-2 to TRBJ1-4, with D hard to call. V was pared by 2 bases and J by 0 bases, with 7 bases between. The CDR3 spans 15 residues. Germline V lookup: CDR1 SGHTA, CDR2 FQGNSA.

A note on this clone: Likely a read error: the CDR3 ends without its conserved phenylalanine or tryptophan. No DNA is shown, since the ends of the CDR3 on it are uncertain; the CDR3 is the one TCRdb lists. The rearrangement uses TRBV7-9 and TRBJ1-2; no DNA check was done on the table's D call, TRBD1. Per the germline V gene, CDR1 is SEHNR and CDR2 is FQNEAQ (reference sequence). The CDR3 is 8 residues long, counting both termini. The CDR3 protein is CASSFEGA.

This clone came up a few times. The gene calls are TRBV11-3 and TRBJ2-1; D is possibly TRBD2 (6 bases). Between the trimmed V and J ends, which lost 1 base and 13 bases, there was a span of 14 bases. This CDR3 comprises 13 residues. The germline gives CDR1 SGHNT, CDR2 YENEEA. Here the CDR3 DNA reads TGTGCCAGCAGCTTAGGGGGTCCTAGCGCCCAGTTCTTC. This sequence encodes CASSLGGPSAQFF.

Only a few counts were recorded for this clone. The chain is built from TRBV11-1 and TRBJ2-7; D is uncertain. The V end lost 6 bases, the J end lost 4 bases, and 16 bases lay between the germline ends. This CDR3 comprises 14 residues. From germline, CDR1 is SGHAT and CDR2 FQDESV (reference sequence). Here the CDR3 DNA reads TGTGCCAGCAGTCCAGGTCTATCACTTTACGAGCAGTACTTC. It is translated as CASSPGLSLYEQYF.

The chain joins TRBV7-6 to TRBJ2-5, with a tentative D call TRBD2 (6 bases). Germline-derived CDR1 and CDR2 are SGHVS and FNYEAQ. The CDR3 has 12 residues. V lost 5 bases and J 5 bases, leaving 9 bases between the germline ends. CDR3 sequence (DNA): TGTGCCAGCAGCGCCCGGGGGGAGACCCAGTACTTC. Amino acids: CASSARGETQYF. The variable domain in full, completed from reference TRBV7-6 and TRBJ2-5, reads GAGVSQSPRYKVTKRGQDVALRCDPISGHVSLYWYRQALGQGPEFLTYFNYEAQQDKSGLPNDRFSAERPEGSISTLTIQRTEQRDSAMYRCASSARGETQYFGPGTRLLVL.

V is TRBV19 and J is TRBJ1-1, with a weak D call TRBD1 (6 bases). CDR1 LNHDA and CDR2 SQIVND come from the germline V gene (reference sequence). Trimming stripped 5 bases from V and 4 bases from J, with 11 bases between. This CDR3 has 13 residues. The CDR3 DNA reads TGTGCCAGTAGTTGGGGGGGGGCCACTGAAGCTTTCTTT. As protein: CASSWGGATEAFF.

Comment on this clone: The same CDR3 is also encoded by other DNA sequences in this sample. The chain joins TRBV6-1 to TRBJ2-1; 14 nucleotides line up with TRBD2. The ends lost 0 bases at V and 7 bases at J; junction bases unmatched: 2. The V gene's germline CDR1 is MNHNS and CDR2 SASEGT. This CDR3 comprises 16 residues. This CDR3 is CASSEARLAGGNEQFF. DNA of the CDR3: TGTGCCAGCAGTGAAGCCCGACTAGCGGGAGGGAATGAGCAGTTCTTC.

The genes are TRBV7-2 and TRBJ2-1, with TRBD2 identical over 8 bases. After removal of 6 bases from V and 10 bases from J, the junction contained 14 bases not matched to a gene. The CDR3 sequence is 15 residues long. Germline V gene lookup returns CDR1 SGHTA and CDR2 FQGNSA. CDR3 DNA sequence: TGTGCCAGCAGACCTGCCGGGACTAGGGGGATAGAGCAGTTCTTC. Its translation: CASRPAGTRGIEQFF.

The chain links TRBV5-4 to TRBJ2-5; 9 nucleotides line up with TRBD2. The CDR3 is 15 amino acids. V dropped 0 bases and J dropped 5; count of bases not matched to a gene: 5. CDR1 is SGHNT and CDR2 is YYREEE in the germline V gene (reference sequence). Written as DNA, the CDR3 is TGTGCCAGCAGCTTGGGACTAGCGGAGGGGGAGACCCAGTACTTC. Residues: CASSLGLAEGETQYF.

The chain carries TRBV30 and TRBJ1-5, with D unresolved. CDR3 length: 17 residues. Germline V gene lookup returns CDR1 GTSNPN and CDR2 SVGIG (reference sequence). V was cut by 0 bases and J by 1 base, with 16 bases left in between. CDR3 sequence (DNA): TGTGCCTGGAGTGTACGAGGGCTCACGGAAAGCAATCAGCCCCAGCATTTT. Translation gives CAWSVRGLTESNQPQHF. Full variable domain (rest looked up from reference TRBV30 and TRBJ1-5): SQTIHQWPATLVQPVGSPLSLECTVEGTSNPNLYWYRQAAGRGLQLLFYSVGIGQISSEVPQNLSASRPQDRQFILSSKKLLLSDSGFYLCAWSVRGLTESNQPQHFGDGTRLSIL.

CDR3 coding DNA: TGTGCCACCAAAGGGGACAGTTCCTACAATGAGCAGTTCTTC. Translated, it gives CATKGDSSYNEQFF. V is TRBV19 and J is TRBJ2-1; 7 nucleotides align to TRBD1. Germline values: CDR1 LNHDA, CDR2 SQIVND (reference sequence). V lost 10 bases and J lost 1; bases outside the gene matches: 7. This CDR3 region has 14 residues.

The chain carries TRBV5-6 and TRBJ2-1, with 10 bases matching TRBD1. The CDR3 loop spans 15 amino acids. Germline CDR1 is SGHDT and CDR2 is YYEEEE. Trimming at V came to 2 bases and at J to 4 bases, leaving 3 bases not matched to a gene. Written as DNA, the CDR3 is TGTGCCAGCAGCTTCCGGGACAGGGGTTACAATGAGCAGTTCTTC. Its protein is CASSFRDRGYNEQFF. The complete variable domain, with remaining parts taken from reference TRBV5-6 and TRBJ2-1, reads DAGVTQSPTHLIKTRGQQVTLRCSPKSGHDTVSWYQQALGQGPQFIFQYYEEEERQRGNFPDRFSGHQFPNYSSELNVNALLLGDSALYLCASSFRDRGYNEQFFGPGTRLTVL.